One and the same sample provided the 2 T cell receptor beta chains below, sequenced in a study of CD8 T cells in Susac syndrome. The RNA, about 0.5 to 1 ug, was put through reverse transcription using random hexamers. TCRdb re-called the immunoSEQ multiplex PCR reads through MiXCR, storing one row per CDR3 protein. This sample yields hundreds of thousands of distinct CDR3 sequences, of which about 93% are seen a single time; 0.065% to 0.075% belongs to the top ten. Source material: CD4+ T cells from PBMCs. The source of these receptors is a human donor with multiple sclerosis.

This chain links TRBV20-1 with TRBJ2-7; no reliable D call. This CDR3 spans 15 amino acids. The V and J ends lost 1 base and 1 base respectively, with 14 bases between them. Germline lookup yields CDR1 DFQATT and CDR2 SNEGSKA (reference sequence). The CDR3 loop is CSARAHLLPSYEQYF. CDR3 coding DNA: TGCAGTGCTAGAGCCCACCTCCTACCGTCCTACGAGCAGTACTTC.

The chain has TRBV19 and TRBJ2-5, with D possibly matching TRBD1 (6 bases). Trimming took off 2 bases at V and 2 bases at J, with 9 bases between the two ends. The germline gives CDR1 LNHDA, CDR2 SQIVND (reference sequence). There are 14 residues in the CDR3. Written as DNA, the CDR3 is TGTGCCAGTAGTATAAAAGGGACACAAGAGACCCAGTACTTC. It specifies CASSIKGTQETQYF.